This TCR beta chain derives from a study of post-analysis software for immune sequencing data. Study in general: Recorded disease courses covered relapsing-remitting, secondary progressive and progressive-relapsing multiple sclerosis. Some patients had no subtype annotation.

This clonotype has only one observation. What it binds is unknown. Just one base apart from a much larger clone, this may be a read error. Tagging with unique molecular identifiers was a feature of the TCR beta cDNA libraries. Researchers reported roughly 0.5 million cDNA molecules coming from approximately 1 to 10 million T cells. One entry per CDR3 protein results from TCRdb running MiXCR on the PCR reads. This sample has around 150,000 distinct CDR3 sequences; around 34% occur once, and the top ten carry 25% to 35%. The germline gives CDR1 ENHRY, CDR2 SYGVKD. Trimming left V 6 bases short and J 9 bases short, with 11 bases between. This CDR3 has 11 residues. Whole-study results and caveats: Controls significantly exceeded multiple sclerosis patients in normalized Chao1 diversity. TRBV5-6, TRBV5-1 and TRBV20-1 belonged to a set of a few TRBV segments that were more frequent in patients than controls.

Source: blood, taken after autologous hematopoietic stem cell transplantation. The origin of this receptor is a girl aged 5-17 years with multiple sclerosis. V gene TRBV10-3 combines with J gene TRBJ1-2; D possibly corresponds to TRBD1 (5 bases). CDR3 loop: CAIRAGNRYTF. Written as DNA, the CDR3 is TGTGCCATCAGGGCAGGGAATCGCTACACCTTC.